This entry lists 2 T cell receptor beta chains sequenced from one sample in a study of blood T cell repertoires in COVID-19. Clones were sequenced by immunoSEQ multiplex PCR, and TCRdb holds only the in-frame ones, with some missing. Of 310,000 or so clones listed, roughly nine tenths are singletons. Material for sequencing was PBMCs or T cells enriched from blood (not recorded which). The source is a woman aged 30 to 39 who had recovered from COVID-19.

The chain combines TRBV5-6 with TRBJ1-4; no clear D gene. Trimming took off 3 bases at V and 8 bases at J, with 11 bases between the two ends. Germline values: CDR1 SGHDT, CDR2 YYEEEE. The CDR3 is 13 amino acids. The CDR3 nucleotides read TGTGCCAGCAGCTCCGGTGGCGGCGAAAAACTGTTTTTT. Encoded protein: CASSSGGGEKLFF.

This chain connects TRBV21-1 to TRBJ2-2; the tabulated D call, TRBD1, remains unverified against the DNA. TRBV21-1 constitutes a pseudogene. The CDR3 loop spans 12 amino acids. The CDR3 DNA follows: TGTGCCAGCAGCATCTACAGGGGGGAGCTGTTTTTT. Translated: CASSIYRGELFF.